This T cell receptor beta chain originates from a study of OX40 agonist ivuxolimab in advanced cancers. Study overall: Patients receiving dose escalation had hepatocellular carcinoma, melanoma, renal cell or head and neck cancer.

Broader study findings: The authors did not determine the antigen specificity of the expanded peripheral T cells. At 0.1-3.0 mg/kg, partial responders had clonal expansion among the lowest observed. Both CD4+ and CD8+ T cell populations in blood had undergone clonal expansion by week 6 at 0.1 to 3.0 mg/kg.

The CDR3 length is 14 residues. CDR1 is MNHEY and CDR2 is SVGAGI in the germline V gene. Trimming removed 2 bases at V and 8 bases at J, with 15 bases between. About this clone: The antigen is undetermined.

TCRdb's copy holds only in-frame clones and misses some; the assay was immunoSEQ multiplex PCR. The data contain 65,000 to 75,000 clones, approximately 89% of them singletons. The rearrangement uses TRBV6-5 and TRBJ1-1, with D tentatively TRBD1 (5 bases). The starting material was CD4+ or CD8+ T cells sorted from blood, obtained in a trial of the OX40 agonist ivuxolimab. The sequence derives from an adult with an advanced solid tumor such as melanoma, head and neck, liver or kidney cancer. The CDR3 nucleotides read TGTGCCAGCAGTTACCTCCCGGGACCGTTGGAAGCTTTCTTT. It is translated as CASSYLPGPLEAFF.